These 25 T cell receptor beta chains came from one sample sequenced in a study of T-cell reconstitution after alpha-beta-depleted transplantation in children. Unique molecular identifiers were incorporated during preparation of the TCRbeta library. From the PCR reads, TCRdb called clonotypes with MiXCR, one entry per CDR3 protein. The sample gives approximately 47,000 distinct CDR3 sequences, around 50% of which show up once; 35% to 45% is in the top ten. The source was peripheral blood, collected before TCRalphabeta/CD19-depleted stem cell transplant. The receptors shown here come from a boy in the first two years of life with SCID, due to receive a stem cell transplant.

This sequence joins TRBV20-1 and TRBJ2-1; 12 positions agree with TRBD2. V gave up 4 bases and J gave up 0 bases; unmatched junction bases: 19. Germline CDR1 and CDR2: DFQATT and SNEGSKA (reference sequence). The CDR3 runs 21 residues. CDR3 bases: TGCAGTGCTATCTTTCACTTTCCAGGACTAGCGGGGAAGAGCTCCTACAATGAGCAGTTCTTC. It translates to CSAIFHFPGLAGKSSYNEQFF.

The chain couples TRBV6-4 to TRBJ1-1; D not certain. The CDR3 loop spans 15 amino acids. V was pared by 0 bases and J by 5 bases, with 13 bases between. CDR1 and CDR2 (germline): MRHNA, SNTAGT. The CDR3 region has the DNA TGTGCCAGCAGTGACTCGAGTCTGGCGGGAACTGAAGCTTTCTTT. As protein: CASSDSSLAGTEAFF.

The V and J genes are TRBV20-1 and TRBJ2-1, with a tentative D call TRBD2 (6 bases). CDR3 size: 16 residues. V lost 0 bases, J lost 1 base, and 13 bases lay in between. Germline CDR1 is DFQATT and CDR2 is SNEGSKA (reference sequence). The CDR3, as DNA: TGCAGTGCTAGAGAGAACGGGGGAGCATCCTACAATGAGCAGTTCTTC. Protein: CSARENGGASYNEQFF.

This clonotype came up a few times. The chain employs TRBV3-1 and TRBJ2-1; possibly TRBD1 or TRBD2 for D (6 bases each). Germline-derived CDR1 and CDR2 are LGHDT and YNNKEL (reference sequence). Between the trimmed V and J ends, which lost 0 bases and 8 bases, there was a span of 20 bases. CDR3 length: 17 amino acids. The CDR3 nucleotides are TGTGCCAGCAGCCAAGAGTACAGGGAGGTCGGGATTGATGAGCAGTTCTTC. Its protein is CASSQEYREVGIDEQFF.

By sample fraction, this clonotype is medium-sized (0.01 to 0.1%). The V and J genes are TRBV7-2 and TRBJ2-3; the D gene is possibly TRBD2 (6 bases). Germline lookup yields CDR1 SGHTA and CDR2 FQGNSA. The CDR3 contains 15 residues. Between the trimmed V and J ends, which lost 5 bases and 4 bases, there was a span of 16 bases. The CDR3 loop is CASSVSQTGADTQYF. The CDR3 DNA reads as TGTGCCAGCAGCGTCAGCCAAACGGGGGCAGATACGCAGTATTTT.

The chain uses TRBV20-1 and TRBJ2-5; 9 bases align to TRBD2. Germline-derived CDR1 and CDR2 are DFQATT and SNEGSKA (reference sequence). This CDR3 is built from 15 residues. V shed 3 bases and J 3 bases; nucleotides not matched to a gene: 8. The CDR3 spells CSASGSGGWEETQYF. The CDR3 nucleotides read TGCAGTGCTAGTGGTAGCGGGGGATGGGAAGAGACCCAGTACTTC.

This clonotype was seen more than once but under ten times. The chain couples TRBV5-1 to TRBJ2-7; 9 bases agree with TRBD1. The CDR3 runs 14 residues. J was trimmed by 6 bases and V by 6 bases; bases with no gene match: 10. The V gene's germline CDR1 is SGHRS and CDR2 YFSETQ. This chain's CDR3 is CASNKQGATGEQYF. The CDR3 DNA reads TGCGCCAGCAACAAACAGGGGGCCACGGGCGAGCAGTACTTC. Variable domain in full (rest from reference TRBV5-1 and TRBJ2-7): KAGVTQTPRYLIKTRGQQVTLSCSPISGHRSVSWYQQTPGQGLQFLFEYFSETQRNKGNFPGRFSGRQFSNSRSEMNVSTLELGDSALYLCASNKQGATGEQYFGPGTRLTVT.

The chain couples TRBV12-3 or TRBV12-4 to TRBJ1-2; D gene unclear. The CDR3 is made up of 14 amino acids. Trimming shortened V by 3 bases and J by 4 bases, and 12 bases separated the two germline ends. Here the CDR3 DNA reads TGTGCCAGCAGTTTTTCCCAGATTCCCTATGGCTACACCTTC. This gives the protein CASSFSQIPYGYTF.

CDR3: CASSRDLGSGANVLTF. The DNA for the CDR3 is TGCGCCAGCAGCCGGGACTTGGGCTCTGGGGCCAACGTCCTGACTTTC. The chain is built from TRBV10-2 and TRBJ2-6, with D possibly being TRBD2 (6 bases). This CDR3 has 16 amino acids. Between the trimmed V and J ends, which lost 6 bases and 0 bases, there was a span of 12 bases. Germline-derived CDR1 and CDR2 are WSHSY and SAAADI.

CDR3 nucleotide sequence: TGTGCCAGCAGCAAGGTTTCCCTCCGCACTGAAGCTTTCTTT. It is translated as CASSKVSLRTEAFF. The chain links TRBV5-6 to TRBJ1-1; unclear D gene. In germline, CDR1 is SGHDT, CDR2 YYEEEE. Trimming cost V 4 bases and J 4 bases, with 14 bases left between them. This CDR3 has 14 residues.

This clonotype was counted only a few times. The chain combines TRBV5-1 with TRBJ2-3; 8 bases are shared with TRBD1. Losses at the gene ends were 7 bases for V and 6 bases for J; bases not matched to a gene: 7. Per the germline V gene, CDR1 is SGHRS and CDR2 is YFSETQ. The CDR3 has 13 amino acids. CDR3 loop: CASGQGARDTQYF. CDR3 DNA: TGCGCCAGCGGACAGGGAGCGAGGGATACGCAGTATTTT. Drawing the rest from reference TRBV5-1 and TRBJ2-3, the complete variable domain is KAGVTQTPRYLIKTRGQQVTLSCSPISGHRSVSWYQQTPGQGLQFLFEYFSETQRNKGNFPGRFSGRQFSNSRSEMNVSTLELGDSALYLCASGQGARDTQYFGPGTRLTVL.

CDR3 protein: CASSPAVVTGELFF. DNA of the CDR3: TGTGCCAGCAGCCCGGCGGTGGTCACCGGGGAGCTGTTTTTT. The genes are TRBV5-5 and TRBJ2-2; no clear D gene. The CDR3 runs to 14 residues. V lost 4 bases to trimming and J lost 4 bases, with 11 bases between them. Germline V gene lookup returns CDR1 SGHKS and CDR2 YYEKEE (reference sequence). The whole variable domain, filled in from reference TRBV5-5 and TRBJ2-2, reads DAGVTQSPTHLIKTRGQQVTLRCSPISGHKSVSWYQQVLGQGPQFIFQYYEKEERGRGNFPDRFSARQFPNYSSELNVNALLLGDSALYLCASSPAVVTGELFFGEGSRLTVL.

The V and J genes are TRBV19 and TRBJ2-7; 8 bases align to TRBD1. The V gene end was trimmed by 1 base and the J gene end by 3 bases; junction bases not matched to a gene: 8. This CDR3 is built from 16 residues. CDR1 LNHDA and CDR2 SQIVND come from the germline V gene (reference sequence). CDR3 protein: CASSIGGGRGLYEQYF. CDR3 DNA sequence: TGTGCCAGTAGTATAGGAGGCGGCAGGGGGCTCTACGAGCAGTACTTC.

V gene TRBV28 combines with J gene TRBJ2-7; tentative D call: TRBD1 (6 bases). V was trimmed by 5 bases and J by 1 base, leaving 9 bases between them. Germline V gene data show CDR1 as MDHEN and CDR2 as SYDVKM. This CDR3 spans 13 amino acids. The CDR3 spells CASSPGQSYEQYF. In DNA form, the CDR3 reads TGTGCCAGCAGTCCCGGACAGTCCTACGAGCAGTACTTC.

The V gene is TRBV10-3, the J gene TRBJ1-5; D is possibly TRBD1 (5 bases). V was shortened by 6 bases and J by 5 bases, with 14 bases between the two germline ends. Per germline, CDR1 ENHRY and CDR2 SYGVKD. This CDR3 comprises 14 residues. The CDR3 is CAISDGPGDQPQHF. The DNA of the CDR3 is TGTGCCATCAGCGATGGGCCGGGGGATCAGCCCCAGCATTTT.

This clonotype has just a few counts. V gene TRBV2 combines with J gene TRBJ2-1; 10 nucleotides align to TRBD2. Germline lookup yields CDR1 SNHLY and CDR2 FYNNEI. The V gene end was trimmed by 6 bases and the J gene end by 7 bases; junction bases not matched to a gene: 9. This CDR3 is built from 15 residues. This CDR3 is CASREGLATSNEQFF. The CDR3 DNA reads as TGTGCCAGCAGGGAGGGACTAGCGACATCAAATGAGCAGTTCTTC.

This rearrangement joins TRBV10-3 to TRBJ1-1; D not certain. The germline V and J ends were trimmed by 3 bases and 3 bases, with 11 bases remaining between them. The length of the CDR3 is 14 residues. Germline-derived CDR1 and CDR2 are ENHRY and SYGVKD. As DNA, the CDR3 is TGTGCCATCAGTGAACGAGTCCCGTACACTGAAGCTTTCTTT. Its translation: CAISERVPYTEAFF.

The chain links TRBV12-3 or TRBV12-4 to TRBJ2-6; D ambiguous. Deletions cut 6 bases from V and 0 bases from J, with 3 bases between. The CDR3 runs 13 residues. The CDR3 coding sequence is TGTGCCAGCAGCCGCTCTGGGGCCAACGTCCTGACTTTC. Residues: CASSRSGANVLTF.

The chain employs TRBV27 and TRBJ2-1; 9 nucleotides line up with TRBD2. Trimming cost V 5 bases and J 4 bases; bases outside gene matches: 3. The CDR3 consists of 14 residues. CDR1 and CDR2 from the germline V gene are MNHEY and SMNVEV (reference sequence). CDR3 bases: TGTGCCAGCAGTCCTAGCGGGGCTTACAATGAGCAGTTCTTC. This sequence encodes CASSPSGAYNEQFF.

The chain links TRBV20-1 to TRBJ2-6; no reliable D call. This CDR3 has 14 residues. The germline gives CDR1 DFQATT, CDR2 SNEGSKA (reference sequence). CDR3 nucleotides: TGCAGCGCCCGCTCGGCCTCTGGGGCCAACGTCCTGACTTTC. The encoded protein is CSARSASGANVLTF.

The chain is built from TRBV18 and TRBJ1-4; D gene unclear. CDR1 KGHSH and CDR2 LQKENI come from the germline V gene. The CDR3 has 13 residues. Trimming stripped 3 bases from V and 3 bases from J, with 5 bases between. The CDR3 here is CASSPRANEKLFF. DNA for the CDR3: TGTGCCAGCTCACCTAGGGCTAATGAAAAACTGTTTTTT.

Concerning this clonotype itself: An end of the junction differs from the germline gene, which may be a read error. V is TRBV20-1 and J is TRBJ2-5; 11 positions agree with TRBD2. This CDR3 is 16 amino acids long. The germline V gene encodes CDR1 DFQATT and CDR2 SNEGSKA (reference sequence). The CDR3: CCARDGELAGVETQYF. In nucleotides, the CDR3 is TGCTGTGCTAGAGATGGGGAACTAGCGGGGGTAGAGACCCAGTACTTC.

The V call is TRBV5-4, the J call TRBJ2-3; possible D gene TRBD2, 6 bases. CDR1 and CDR2 (germline): SGHNT, YYREEE (reference sequence). The CDR3 has 16 amino acids. The V and J ends lost 0 bases and 7 bases respectively, with 18 bases between them. The CDR3 sequence: CASSLAGELAGNTQYF. For the CDR3, the DNA is TGTGCCAGCAGCTTGGCCGGGGAGTTGGCGGGGAATACGCAGTATTTT.

V is TRBV4-3 and J is TRBJ2-1; TRBD2 matches at 8 bases. CDR1 is LGHNA and CDR2 is YSLEER in the germline V gene. Losses at the gene ends were 1 base for V and 10 bases for J; bases not matched to a gene: 9. The CDR3 loop spans 15 amino acids. The CDR3 DNA is TGCGCCAGCAGCCAAGGATCCCAGCGGGGGCAGGAGCAGTTCTTC. Residues: CASSQGSQRGQEQFF.

There are a few counts of this clonotype. The chain recombines TRBV5-1 with TRBJ1-2; 9 bases map to TRBD1. This CDR3 contains 14 residues. The V and J ends lost 4 bases and 3 bases, in that order; junction bases with no gene match: 4. Germline CDR1 and CDR2: SGHRS and YFSETQ. The CDR3 coding sequence is TGCGCCAGCAGCCAGACAGGGGGGCACTATGGCTACACCTTC. The encoded protein is CASSQTGGHYGYTF.